A selection of T cell receptor beta chains follows, all from one sample in a study of a mutant IDH1 vaccine in newly diagnosed glioma. No antigens are known for them. Clones were sequenced by immunoSEQ multiplex PCR, and TCRdb holds only the in-frame ones, with some missing. The data show 69,000 or so clones, 85% to 90% seen once. The source material was PBMCs, sampled from a glioma patient whose treatment included an IDH1 peptide vaccine. Receptor source: a man aged 25 to 40 with glioma. CDR3s leave out the opening cysteine and the closing phenylalanine or tryptophan.

>12|TRBV28
ASSLSRPNYGYT
>12|TRBV2
ASITEDRSYEQY
>14|TRBV11-3
ASSLDIIDSTDTQY
>14|TRBV6-5
ASSYSGAASIYEQY
>13|TRBV5-4
ASSQVPEGTGELF
>14|TRBV28
ASSQLRNRGTDTQY
>9|TRBV20-1
SARRTGEAF
>14|TRBV5-1
ASSLGGTPGSYEQY
>13|TRBV7-5
VRSWDWSSYNEQF
>12|TRBV2
ASSDQGRGYGYT
>12|TRBV2
ASSTVGDNSPLH
>11|TRBV5-6
ASSLGENYGYT
>11|TRBV6-6
ASDRGQGDGYT
>12|TRBV15
ATRLGGDPYGYT
>12|TRBV2
ASSDSRLVNEQF
>14|TRBV2
ASSEAGQGNTGELF
>14|TRBV18
ASSSGTLGNTGELF
>9|TRBV2
ASSEAGTQH
>11|TRBV27
ASSLGGVGGYT
>11|TRBV30
AWSVMSGNTIY
>12|TRBV30
ASPDKRSGNTIY
>12|TRBV5-1
ASSPITGNYGYT
>15|TRBV4-1
ASSQTSPGLVRNEQF
>15|TRBV5-1
ASSIITSGSVYNEQF
>11|TRBV9
ASSVYDGTEAF
>13|TRBV28
ASSVYRQGDRSQH
>13|TRBV28
ASSFPNRPDNEQF
>14|TRBV5-1
ASSLVSLEGTDTQY
>14|TRBV6-5
ASSYSEAGAFYEQY
>12|TRBV6-5
ASSYSRTPGELF
>8|TRBV2
ASSEEREF
>12|TRBV7-3
ASSRSDRDTEAF
>11|TRBV13
ASSTIRGNEAF
>12|TRBV28
ASSLGQAGETQY
>12|TRBV19
ASSIQGATDTQY
>9|TRBV30
AWSHDRAPY
>10|TRBV9
ASSADGYEQY
>14|TRBV30
AWSVGFRINTGELF
>10|TRBV28
ASSPPGYEQY
>11|TRBV7-2
ASSSGTDTEAF
>13|TRBV7-3
ASSLGRGRLTEAF
>18|TRBV28
ASSTGTGGTSGRPTDTQY
>9|TRBV9
ATFGGDGYT
>11|TRBV10-3
AINDARGREAF
>14|TRBV6-1
ASSEWWGDDNQPQH
>13|TRBV27
ASSLGGSSYNEQF
>11|TRBV7-6
ASSSPSGSTQY
>11|TRBV7-3
ASSFGGQETQY
>11|TRBV7-9
ASTQGRGNGYT
>14|TRBV14
ASSHRYPSGANVLT
>11|TRBV29-1
SVRTGGHYEQY
>12|TRBV19
ASSGTGGSQPQH
>11|TRBV1
TSAQSRANVLT